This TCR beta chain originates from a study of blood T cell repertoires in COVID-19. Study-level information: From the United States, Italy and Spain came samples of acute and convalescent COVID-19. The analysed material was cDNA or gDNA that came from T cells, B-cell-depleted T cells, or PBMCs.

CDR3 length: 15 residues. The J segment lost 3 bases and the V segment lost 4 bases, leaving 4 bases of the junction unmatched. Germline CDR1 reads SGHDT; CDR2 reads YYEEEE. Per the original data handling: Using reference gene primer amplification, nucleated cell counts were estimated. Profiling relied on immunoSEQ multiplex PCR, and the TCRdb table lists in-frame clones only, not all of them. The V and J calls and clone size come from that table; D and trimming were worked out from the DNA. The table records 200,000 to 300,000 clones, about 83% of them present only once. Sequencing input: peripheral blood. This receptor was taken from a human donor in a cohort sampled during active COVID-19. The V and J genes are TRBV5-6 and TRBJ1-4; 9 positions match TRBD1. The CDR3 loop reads CASSGTGLANEKLFF. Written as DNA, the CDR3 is TGTGCCAGCAGCGGGACAGGGCTGGCTAATGAAAAACTGTTTTTT.